The 14 T cell receptor beta chains listed next were all sequenced from one sample in a study of cytomegalovirus exposure and HLA in healthy donors. The data were produced by immunoSEQ multiplex PCR, yet TCRdb's version contains in-frame clones alone and is incomplete. The table lists about 130,000 clones, about 88% of them singletons. Sequenced: PBMCs. The receptors shown here come from a woman between 18 and 29 years old in good health and CMV-seronegative.

The genes are TRBV7-9 and TRBJ2-7; a weak D match, TRBD2 (5 bases). V dropped 5 bases and J dropped 0 bases, with 8 bases sitting between them. This CDR3 has 13 residues. CDR1 and CDR2 from the germline V gene are SEHNR and FQNEAQ (reference sequence). This CDR3 reads CASSAGPSYEQYF. The CDR3 DNA sequence: TGTGCCAGCAGCGCGGGCCCCTCCTACGAGCAGTACTTC.

This chain links TRBV29-1 with TRBJ1-2; the D gene is possibly TRBD1 (6 bases). The CDR3 has 16 amino acids. Trimming removed 3 bases from V and 4 bases from J, with 21 bases in between. The germline V gene encodes CDR1 SQVTM and CDR2 ANQGSEA. The CDR3 DNA sequence: TGCAGCGTTGACTCGAGCGCCAGGGGAGGGAGCTATGGCTACACCTTC. Translating gives CSVDSSARGGSYGYTF.

This chain uses TRBV4-1 with TRBJ1-4, with 8 bases matching TRBD1. V lost 1 base to trimming and J lost 6 bases; unmatched junction nucleotides: 7. CDR1 is MGHRA and CDR2 is YSYEKL in the germline V gene. The CDR3 loop spans 16 amino acids. CDR3 sequence (DNA): TGCGCCAGCAGCCAAGCAGGGGGCGAGGGTGATGAAAAACTGTTTTTT. The encoded protein is CASSQAGGEGDEKLFF.

The J gene is TRBJ1-1, the V gene TRBV5-1; no reliable D call. CDR1 and CDR2 (germline): SGHRS, YFSETQ. This CDR3 comprises 14 residues. Trimming pared 1 base from V and 1 base from J, leaving 8 bases between. CDR3 protein: CASSLQVANTEAFF. For the CDR3, the DNA is TGCGCCAGCAGCTTGCAAGTGGCGAACACTGAAGCTTTCTTT. Full variable domain (rest looked up from reference TRBV5-1 and TRBJ1-1): KAGVTQTPRYLIKTRGQQVTLSCSPISGHRSVSWYQQTPGQGLQFLFEYFSETQRNKGNFPGRFSGRQFSNSRSEMNVSTLELGDSALYLCASSLQVANTEAFFGQGTRLTVV.

This sequence joins TRBV9 and TRBJ2-1; D might be TRBD1 (7 bases). The ends were cut back, 0 bases at V and 9 bases at J, with 16 bases in the middle. Germline V CDR1 and CDR2: SGDLS, YYNGEE. The CDR3 extends over 15 amino acids. The CDR3 here is CASSVEAGGYGEQFF. CDR3 bases: TGTGCCAGCAGCGTAGAGGCAGGGGGGTATGGTGAGCAGTTCTTC.

V gene TRBV5-4 combines with J gene TRBJ2-3; 7 positions match TRBD2. The V segment lost 5 bases and the J segment 4 bases; nucleotides outside the gene matches: 13. The CDR3 is 16 residues long. Germline V CDR1 and CDR2: SGHNT, YYREEE (reference sequence). The CDR3 nucleotides read TGTGCCAGCAGTTTCCCAGCGGGGTACGGTTCAGATACGCAGTATTTT. It yields the protein CASSFPAGYGSDTQYF.

The gene calls are TRBV19 and TRBJ1-4; maybe TRBD1 (5 bases). CDR1 is LNHDA and CDR2 is SQIVND in the germline V gene (reference sequence). Trimming removed 3 bases at V and 8 bases at J, with 13 bases between. The CDR3 extends over 14 amino acids. The CDR3 region is CASSISGVEEKLFF. DNA of the CDR3: TGTGCCAGTAGTATTTCGGGGGTAGAGGAAAAACTGTTTTTT.

This sequence joins TRBV18 and TRBJ1-1; D call uncertain. Trimming pared 5 bases from V and 2 bases from J, leaving 12 bases between. This CDR3 is built from 14 residues. Germline loops: CDR1 KGHSH, CDR2 LQKENI. CDR3 nucleotide sequence: TGTGCCAGCTCAGAGGTCGGCACCAACACTGAAGCTTTCTTT. Its protein is CASSEVGTNTEAFF.

The V call is TRBV6-1, the J call TRBJ2-3; D is perhaps TRBD2 (6 bases). Per germline, CDR1 MNHNS and CDR2 SASEGT. The length of the CDR3 is 13 residues. Trimming took off 8 bases at V and 3 bases at J, with 12 bases between the two ends. The CDR3 nucleotides are TGTGCCAGCCAGGGACTTACTACAGATACGCAGTATTTT. Translated: CASQGLTTDTQYF.

The chain carries TRBV18 and TRBJ1-5; D is unresolved. CDR1 is KGHSH, CDR2 LQKENI, per germline. V was shortened by 8 bases and J by 0 bases, with 14 bases between the two germline ends. This CDR3 contains 15 residues. CDR3 sequence (DNA): TGTGCCAGCACGAGGGAGGCGCCTAGCAATCAGCCCCAGCATTTT. Translated, it gives CASTREAPSNQPQHF.

Only one count was recorded for this clone. The chain couples TRBV12-5 to TRBJ2-5; 7 bases fit TRBD1. V trimming: 2 bases; J trimming: 4 bases; junction bases outside the gene matches: 4. CDR1 is LGHNT, CDR2 FRNRAP, per germline. The CDR3 is 14 residues long. The CDR3: CASGLLTGLETQYF. Written as DNA, the CDR3 is TGTGCTAGTGGTTTGCTGACAGGGTTAGAGACCCAGTACTTC.

The chain links TRBV11-2 to TRBJ2-7; no definite D call. This CDR3 is 14 amino acids long. Per the germline V gene, CDR1 is SGHAT and CDR2 is FQNNGV. The V end lost 3 bases, the J end lost 7 bases, and 16 bases lay between the germline ends. Here the CDR3 reads CASSLGRITAEQYF. In DNA form, the CDR3 reads TGTGCCAGCAGCTTGGGCAGGATCACCGCTGAGCAGTACTTC.

The rearrangement uses TRBV19 and TRBJ1-5; D may be TRBD1 (5 bases). V shed 4 bases and J shed 7 bases, with 11 bases lying between them. Germline loops: CDR1 LNHDA, CDR2 SQIVND (reference sequence). The CDR3 consists of 13 residues. The CDR3 protein is CASSNDREQPQHF. The CDR3 DNA sequence: TGTGCCAGTAGTAACGACAGAGAGCAGCCCCAGCATTTT.

CDR3 sequence reads: CASSLGAYEQYF. The CDR3 DNA reads as TGTGCCAGCAGCTTGGGAGCCTACGAGCAGTACTTC. The chain is built from TRBV5-5 and TRBJ2-7; D remains ambiguous. The CDR3 has 12 residues. V lost 0 bases, J lost 2 bases, and 3 bases lay in between. From germline, CDR1 is SGHKS and CDR2 YYEKEE (reference sequence).